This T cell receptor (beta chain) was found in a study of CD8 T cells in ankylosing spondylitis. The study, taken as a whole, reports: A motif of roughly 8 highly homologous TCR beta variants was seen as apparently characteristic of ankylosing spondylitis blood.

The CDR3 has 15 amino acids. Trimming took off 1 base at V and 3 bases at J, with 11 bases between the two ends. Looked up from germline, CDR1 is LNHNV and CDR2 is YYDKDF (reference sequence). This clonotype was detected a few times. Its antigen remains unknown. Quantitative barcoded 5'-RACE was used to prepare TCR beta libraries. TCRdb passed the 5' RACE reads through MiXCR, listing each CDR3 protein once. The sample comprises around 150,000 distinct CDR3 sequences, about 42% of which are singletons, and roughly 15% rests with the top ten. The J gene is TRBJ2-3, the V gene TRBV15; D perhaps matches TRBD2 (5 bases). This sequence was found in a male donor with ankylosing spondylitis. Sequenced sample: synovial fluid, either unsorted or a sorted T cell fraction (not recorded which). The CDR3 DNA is TGTGCCACCAGCAGAGGGAAATGGGAGACAGATACGCAGTATTTT. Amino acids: CATSRGKWETDTQYF.